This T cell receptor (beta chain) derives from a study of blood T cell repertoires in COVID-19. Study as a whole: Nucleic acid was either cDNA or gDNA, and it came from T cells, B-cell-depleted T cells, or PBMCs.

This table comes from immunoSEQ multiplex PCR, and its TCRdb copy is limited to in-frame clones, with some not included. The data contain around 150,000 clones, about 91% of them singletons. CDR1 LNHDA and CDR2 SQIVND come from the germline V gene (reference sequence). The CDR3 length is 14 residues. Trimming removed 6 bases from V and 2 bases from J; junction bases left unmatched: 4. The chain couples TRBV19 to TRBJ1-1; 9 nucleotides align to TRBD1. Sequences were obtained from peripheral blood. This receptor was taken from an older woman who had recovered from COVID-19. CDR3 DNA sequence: TGTGCCAGTAGGACGACAGGGGGAAACACTGAAGCTTTCTTT. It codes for CASRTTGGNTEAFF.